The 22 T cell receptor beta chains in this list originate from one sample, sequenced in a study of metastatic and nonmetastatic thyroid tumors. Nobody among the patients had been given any treatment before thyroid surgery. TCRdb re-analyzed the PCR reads through MiXCR. The sample lists 30,000 to 40,000 clones, 35% to 45% occurring once. Sequencing was carried out using tumor tissue. Source of these receptors: a female donor with papillary thyroid cancer or a benign thyroid nodule (not recorded which). Some clones in this sample may be carry-over from other donors' samples.

This clone was recorded a few times. This chain links TRBV11-3 with TRBJ1-1; D may be TRBD1 (5 bases). The germline V gene has CDR1 SGHNT and CDR2 YENEEA. Trimming pared 0 bases from V and 4 bases from J, leaving 9 bases between. The CDR3 has 14 residues. CDR3 sequence: CASSLDRGGTEAFF. In DNA form, the CDR3 reads TGTGCCAGCAGCTTAGATAGGGGAGGCACTGAAGCTTTCTTT. The entire variable domain, with the rest obtained from reference TRBV11-3 and TRBJ1-1, is as follows: EAGVVQSPRYKIIEKKQPVAFWCNPISGHNTLYWYLQNLGQGPELLIRYENEEAVDDSQLPKDRFSAERLKGVDSTLKIQPAELGDSAVYLCASSLDRGGTEAFFGQGTRLTVV.

This clone was seen a few times. The chain joins TRBV2 to TRBJ1-4; D is perhaps TRBD1 (6 bases). Germline assignment: CDR1 SNHLY and CDR2 FYNNEI. V lost 8 bases and J lost 7, with 17 bases in between. The CDR3 extends over 14 amino acids. The CDR3 DNA reads as TGTGCCAGCGTGTTTACAGGGAGGGGTGAAAAACTGTTTTTT. Translated: CASVFTGRGEKLFF.

This clone has more than one count but fewer than ten. The chain links TRBV6-1 to TRBJ1-2, with D perhaps matching TRBD1 (5 bases). The germline CDR1 and CDR2 sequences are MNHNS and SASEGT. CDR3 length equals 13 residues. Trimming pared 6 bases from V and 4 bases from J, leaving 12 bases between. The DNA for the CDR3 is TGTGCCAGCAGGACCGGGACCCTCTATGGCTACACCTTC. It codes for CASRTGTLYGYTF.

V is TRBV18 and J is TRBJ1-1, with D perhaps TRBD1 (5 bases). V lost 6 bases to trimming and J lost 4 bases, with 15 bases between them. This CDR3 is 14 amino acids long. CDR1 and CDR2 (germline): KGHSH, LQKENI. Written as DNA, the CDR3 is TGTGCCAGCTCCACCTCTGGGGGGACCACTGAAGCTTTCTTT. Its protein product is CASSTSGGTTEAFF.

J is TRBJ2-7 and V is TRBV11-3; no clear D. Germline lookup yields CDR1 SGHNT and CDR2 YENEEA. The CDR3 runs to 12 residues. V lost 0 bases to trimming and J lost 5 bases, with 5 bases between them. The CDR3 coding sequence is TGTGCCAGCAGCTTAGATCGAAACGAGCAGTACTTC. It translates to CASSLDRNEQYF.

Regarding this clone: Germline and junction disagree at one end, which may indicate a read error. V and J are TRBV6-4 and TRBJ2-1, with D possibly TRBD1 on 5 matching bases. This CDR3 region has 18 residues. CDR1 is MRHNA and CDR2 is SNTAGT in the germline V gene. The CDR3 bases are TGTGTCAGCAGTGACTCCCCCCGTTGCGAGACAGCCTACAATGAGCAGTTCTTC. This sequence encodes CVSSDSPRCETAYNEQFF.

This clone appeared a few times. The chain has TRBV28 and TRBJ1-3, with a weak D call TRBD1 (6 bases). Germline values: CDR1 MDHEN, CDR2 SYDVKM. CDR3 length equals 16 residues. Trimming stripped 4 bases from V and 4 bases from J, with 17 bases between. The CDR3 loop reads CASSSPGATGGNTIYF. CDR3 nucleotide sequence: TGTGCCAGCAGTTCCCCAGGGGCGACGGGAGGAAACACCATATATTTT. The full variable domain, with the rest looked up from reference TRBV28 and TRBJ1-3, is DVKVTQSSRYLVKRTGEKVFLECVQDMDHENMFWYRQDPGLGLRLIYFSYDVKMKEKGDIPEGYSVSREKKERFSLILESASTNQTSMYLCASSSPGATGGNTIYFGEGSWLTVV.

Only a few counts were recorded for this clone. The J gene is TRBJ2-1, the V gene TRBV27; tentative D call: TRBD2 (6 bases). The CDR3 is 16 amino acids. V dropped 10 bases and J dropped 8 bases, with 27 bases sitting between them. Germline V lookup: CDR1 MNHEY, CDR2 SMNVEV (reference sequence). CDR3 sequence reads: CAITQSAGWVVYEQFF. The CDR3 nucleotides read TGTGCCATCACCCAAAGTGCGGGGTGGGTCGTCTATGAGCAGTTCTTC.

The chain links TRBV9 to TRBJ2-3, with D tentatively TRBD1 or TRBD2 (5 bases each). Germline-derived CDR1 and CDR2 are SGDLS and YYNGEE. Trimming took 3 bases from V and 0 from J, leaving 11 bases between them. The length of the CDR3 is 15 residues. Here the CDR3 reads CASSEGTGSTDTQYF. The CDR3 coding sequence is TGTGCCAGCAGCGAGGGGACGGGGAGCACAGATACGCAGTATTTT.

V is TRBV5-4 and J is TRBJ2-7; D might be TRBD2 (7 bases). Trimming took off 1 base at V and 7 bases at J, with 15 bases between the two ends. Looked up from germline, CDR1 is SGHNT and CDR2 is YYREEE (reference sequence). CDR3 size: 14 residues. CDR3 DNA: TGTGCCAGCAGCTTGAACTGGGGAGGGGGAGAGCAGTACTTC. Amino acid sequence: CASSLNWGGGEQYF.

This clone has only a few counts. The CDR3 spells CASKGTFTGGVYGYTF. DNA for the CDR3: TGTGCCAGCAAGGGCACCTTTACAGGGGGTGTCTATGGCTACACCTTC. V gene TRBV6-1 combines with J gene TRBJ1-2; TRBD1 matches at 8 bases. The V gene's germline CDR1 is MNHNS and CDR2 SASEGT. The ends lost 7 bases at V and 4 bases at J; junction bases unmatched: 14. This CDR3 spans 16 amino acids.

This chain uses TRBV4-1 with TRBJ1-1; D is ambiguous. V dropped 0 bases and J dropped 10 bases, with 27 bases sitting between them. Germline CDR1 reads MGHRA; CDR2 reads YSYEKL. The CDR3 consists of 18 residues. CDR3 in DNA: TGCGCCAGCAGCCAAGATCCCCACTTCACCCGCACCGAGATGAGAGCTTTCTTT. This sequence encodes CASSQDPHFTRTEMRAFF.

This clone was picked up a small number of times. The V call is TRBV12-5, the J call TRBJ2-7; tentatively, D is TRBD1 or TRBD2 (5 bases each). The V gene lost 5 bases and the J gene lost 2 bases, with 13 bases spanning the gap. Germline CDR1 and CDR2: LGHNT and FRNRAP. CDR3 size: 14 residues. The chain's CDR3 is CASGNRDGPYEQYF. Here the CDR3 DNA reads TGTGCTAGTGGTAACCGGGACGGGCCCTACGAGCAGTACTTC.

This chain connects TRBV6-5 to TRBJ1-4; tentative D call: TRBD1 (5 bases). This CDR3 is 12 amino acids long. V was pared by 6 bases and J by 5 bases, with 7 bases between. The germline V gene has CDR1 MNHEY and CDR2 SVGAGI. DNA for the CDR3: TGTGCCAGCAGCAGGGCGAATGAAAAACTGTTTTTT. Its protein product is CASSRANEKLFF.

By its share, this clone is large. The rearrangement uses TRBV28 and TRBJ1-5; no reliable D call. This CDR3 contains 15 residues. The germline CDR1 and CDR2 sequences are MDHEN and SYDVKM. V dropped 5 bases and J dropped 10 bases, with 21 bases sitting between them. CDR3 sequence: CASSQTRGDSIPQHF. CDR3 DNA sequence: TGTGCCAGCAGTCAGACACGGGGTGACTCTATACCCCAGCATTTT.

The V call is TRBV27, the J call TRBJ2-7, with D unclear. The germline gives CDR1 MNHEY, CDR2 SMNVEV (reference sequence). This CDR3 has 14 residues. Trimming removed 5 bases from V and 2 bases from J, with 13 bases in between. In DNA, the CDR3 is TGTGCCAGCAGTATTATCCCAGCGACCTACGAGCAGTACTTC. It encodes CASSIIPATYEQYF.

In its sample, this clone was seen a few times. The rearrangement joins TRBV28 to TRBJ2-3; 10 positions agree with TRBD2. From germline, CDR1 is MDHEN and CDR2 SYDVKM. V gave up 1 base and J gave up 6 bases; unmatched junction bases: 16. This CDR3 has 19 residues. CDR3: CASSLSRGSSGRARDTQYF. The CDR3 bases are TGTGCCAGCAGTTTATCACGAGGGTCTAGCGGGAGAGCACGGGATACGCAGTATTTT.

This clone was recorded a few times. The gene calls are TRBV24-1 and TRBJ1-2; 12 bases fit TRBD1. V trimming: 9 bases; J trimming: 8 bases; junction bases outside the gene matches: 9. There are 14 residues in the CDR3. Looked up from germline, CDR1 is KGHDR and CDR2 is SFDVKD. CDR3: CATQEGQGASGYTF. The CDR3 DNA reads as TGTGCCACCCAGGAGGGACAGGGGGCTTCCGGCTACACCTTC.

The chain employs TRBV19 and TRBJ2-7, with 10 nucleotides matching TRBD1. This CDR3 contains 14 residues. V lost 5 bases to trimming and J lost 4 bases; unmatched junction nucleotides: 5. Germline lookup yields CDR1 LNHDA and CDR2 SQIVND (reference sequence). The CDR3 bases are TGTGCCAGTAGTGCTGGGACAGGGGTTTACGAGCAGTACTTC. Amino acids: CASSAGTGVYEQYF.

This clone was observed a handful of times. The CDR3 DNA reads as TGTGCCAGCAGCCCCCCGGACGGGGGCGCGGACGAGCAGTACTTC. Amino acid sequence: CASSPPDGGADEQYF. The gene calls are TRBV25-1 and TRBJ2-7, with D perhaps matching TRBD1 or TRBD2 (6 bases each). Germline V lookup: CDR1 MGHDK, CDR2 SYGVNS. This CDR3 region has 15 residues. V shed 6 bases and J shed 5 bases, with 20 bases lying between them.

V is TRBV4-1 and J is TRBJ2-7; no clear D. CDR3 length equals 14 residues. V was shortened by 4 bases and J by 7 bases, with 17 bases between the two germline ends. Germline values: CDR1 MGHRA, CDR2 YSYEKL. CDR3 coding DNA: TGCGCCAGCAGCCTTACCGATAGGGTACCTGAGCAGTACTTC. Translated: CASSLTDRVPEQYF.

This clone has only a few counts. The identical CDR3 is also encoded by other nucleotide sequences in the sample. This sequence joins TRBV25-1 and TRBJ2-7, with TRBD2 matching over 11 bases. The CDR3 runs 14 residues. Trimming at V came to 3 bases and at J to 3 bases, leaving 1 base not matched to a gene. Looked up from germline, CDR1 is MGHDK and CDR2 is SYGVNS. DNA of the CDR3: TGTGCCAGCAGTGACCTAGCGGGGGGCTACGAGCAGTACTTC. It yields the protein CASSDLAGGYEQYF.